This passage covers 10 T cell receptor beta chains from one sample sequenced in a study of T cell changes during pregnancy in multiple sclerosis. Here immunoSEQ multiplex PCR was the method, and the copy in TCRdb shows in-frame clones only, minus some. The repertoire includes about 40,000 clones, around 90% of them detected once, and over 0.45% sits in the top ten. Sequencing was performed on CD4+ T cells from peripheral blood mononuclear cells, taken in the third trimester of pregnancy. All receptors come from a female donor in good health, enrolled as a control in a pregnancy study.

The J gene is TRBJ2-1, the V gene TRBV7-2; 11 nucleotides agree with TRBD2. From germline, CDR1 is SGHTA and CDR2 FQGNSA. Trimming cost V 5 bases and J 7 bases; bases outside gene matches: 7. CDR3 length: 15 amino acids. DNA of the CDR3: TGTGCCAGCAGCCGCTCCGGGACTAGCGGTAATGAGCAGTTCTTC. This sequence encodes CASSRSGTSGNEQFF.

The CDR3 loop is CASSATTGTGNYTF. DNA for the CDR3: TGCGCCAGCAGCGCAACCACCGGGACAGGGAACTACACCTTC. The chain links TRBV5-1 to TRBJ1-2; 9 nucleotides agree with TRBD1. This CDR3 is 14 amino acids long. CDR1 SGHRS and CDR2 YFSETQ come from the germline V gene. J gave up 10 bases and V 4 bases, and 11 bases lay outside the gene matches.

The chain combines TRBV27 with TRBJ1-2; 7 bases agree with TRBD1. The CDR3 covers 13 residues. V dropped 6 bases and J dropped 7; count of bases not matched to a gene: 8. CDR1 is MNHEY and CDR2 is SMNVEV in the germline V gene (reference sequence). CDR3 DNA: TGTGCCAGCAGGGACAGGACATCTGTTGGCTACACCTTC. This encodes CASRDRTSVGYTF.

V is TRBV5-1 and J is TRBJ2-7, with 9 bases identical to TRBD1. This CDR3 has 13 amino acids. Per the germline V gene, CDR1 is SGHRS and CDR2 is YFSETQ. V shed 5 bases, J shed 3 bases, and the junction held 3 bases outside the gene matches. CDR3 bases: TGCGCCAGCAGGGCGGGACAGGGCTACGAGCAGTACTTC. Translation gives CASRAGQGYEQYF.

This chain connects TRBV30 to TRBJ2-7, with TRBD1 identical over 7 bases. CDR3 length: 14 amino acids. With 2 bases clipped from V and 0 bases from J, the junction kept 4 bases outside the gene matches. Germline CDR1 is GTSNPN and CDR2 is SVGIG (reference sequence). CDR3 DNA sequence: TGTGCCTGGAGTAAGGGGACAGCCTCCTACGAGCAGTACTTC. Protein: CAWSKGTASYEQYF.

The V gene is TRBV30, the J gene TRBJ1-6; perhaps TRBD1 as D (5 bases). Germline-derived CDR1 and CDR2 are GTSNPN and SVGIG (reference sequence). V was trimmed by 0 bases and J by 9 bases, leaving 12 bases between them. The CDR3 has 14 residues. The CDR3 nucleotides are TGTGCCTGGAGTGTACCTGGGGCTGTTTCACCCCTCCACTTT. Its translation is CAWSVPGAVSPLHF.

The genes are TRBV7-8 and TRBJ1-5, with 8 bases identical to TRBD1. CDR3 length: 13 residues. After removal of 4 bases from V and 9 bases from J, the junction contained 5 bases not matched to a gene. Germline V gene sequence: CDR1 SGHVS, CDR2 FQNEAQ. CDR3 sequence: CASSSFRGRPQHF. The CDR3 nucleotides are TGTGCCAGCAGCTCCTTCAGGGGGCGGCCCCAGCATTTT.

The chain joins TRBV28 to TRBJ1-4; no definite D call. Trimming left V 1 base short and J 7 bases short, with 7 bases between. Germline V gene sequence: CDR1 MDHEN, CDR2 SYDVKM. This CDR3 comprises 13 residues. The CDR3 loop reads CASSLYSSEKLFF. DNA for the CDR3: TGTGCCAGCAGTTTATATAGCAGTGAAAAACTGTTTTTT. Combining the CDR3 with reference TRBV28 and TRBJ1-4 gives the whole variable domain DVKVTQSSRYLVKRTGEKVFLECVQDMDHENMFWYRQDPGLGLRLIYFSYDVKMKEKGDIPEGYSVSREKKERFSLILESASTNQTSMYLCASSLYSSEKLFFGSGTQLSVL.

J is TRBJ1-2 and V is TRBV5-1; TRBD1 is a possible D gene (6 bases). Germline CDR1 SGHRS, CDR2 YFSETQ. The CDR3 runs to 13 residues. V lost 4 bases and J 5 bases, leaving 12 bases between the germline ends. The CDR3 loop is CASSADSLYGYTF. CDR3 DNA sequence: TGCGCCAGCAGCGCGGACAGTCTATATGGCTACACCTTC.

This clone was detected once. V gene TRBV4-3 combines with J gene TRBJ2-5, with D possibly TRBD2 on 5 matching bases. Trimming pared 1 base from V and 6 bases from J, leaving 12 bases between. In germline, CDR1 is LGHNA, CDR2 YSLEER. The CDR3 is 14 amino acids. The CDR3 region has the DNA TGCGCCAGCAGCCAAGTAGCAGGAGGAAAGACCCAGTACTTC. Protein product: CASSQVAGGKTQYF.